This T cell receptor beta chain was recorded in a study of T cell repertoires in cytomegalovirus infection (dated by TCRdb to about 2019). Study-wide context: The HLA type of each donor mattered for the analysis, because public TCR beta signatures pointed to carriage of CMV infection along with the matching HLA type. Broader findings and caveats from the paper: In the ex vivo response, HLA-C-restricted CMV-specific TCR beta clonotypes were dominant, and in two of eight donors the single most frequent clonotype came from this HLA-C-restricted group. In both this cohort and an independent approximately 350-donor cohort, the cumulative frequency of public TCR beta family members distinguished carriers of CMV infection plus the relevant HLA type.

TCRdb shows the sequencer as Illumina HiSeq 1500. The public sequencing data were trimmed at Q25 with fastp and processed into clonotypes with MiXCR by TCRdb, which kept only in-frame beta chains. Each entry is one CDR3 protein sequence, shown with its most common DNA and genes. This sample has about 200,000 distinct CDR3 sequences in its table, and 8% to 10% of those were observed once. Jointly, the top ten make up about 4.6% of the sample. The table lists this clonotype with many counts. What this receptor recognizes is not known. Per-base quality was not reported, and no clone a single base away is much larger than it. The origin of this receptor is a human donor in good health (CMV status not recorded). Some clones in this sample may be carry-over from other donors' samples. Material: PBMCs.

Here the CDR3 is given as CASSLILSGEAFF. The nucleotide sequence is TGTGCCAGCAGCTTAATCTTATCGGGGGAAGCTTTCTTT. In this chain, TRBV7-3 is recombined with TRBJ1-1; a confident D gene designation cannot be given. CDR1 is given as SGHTA and CDR2 as FQGTGA, both from the germline V gene. The junction shows trimming of 1 base on V and 8 bases on J, plus 11 bases between the germline ends. Including the terminal cysteine and phenylalanine, the CDR3 comprises 13 residues. The read is trimmed to its CDR3 DNA, 39 bases read in frame from base 1.